The 7 T cell receptor beta chains listed next were all sequenced from one sample in a study. TCRdb analysed the 5' RACE reads with MiXCR anew, one entry per CDR3 protein. Found here are around 50,000 distinct CDR3 sequences, roughly 30% of them singletons; the top ten hold roughly 3%. Sequenced material: tumor-infiltrating memory CD4+ T cells sorted from the breast tumor. Subset here: memory CD4+ T cells, CD4+CD45RO+CD25-. The receptors stem from a female donor with breast cancer.

This clonotype has only a few counts. CDR3 amino acids: CSASMAGGTYSNQPQHF. CDR3 in DNA: TGCAGTGCTAGTATGGCAGGGGGGACGTATAGCAATCAGCCCCAGCATTTT. The V gene is TRBV20-1, the J gene TRBJ1-5; TRBD1 matches at 7 bases. The V and J ends lost 3 bases and 0 bases, in that order; junction bases with no gene match: 11. This CDR3 has 17 residues. Per germline, CDR1 DFQATT and CDR2 SNEGSKA (reference sequence).

This clonotype was counted a few times. This chain joins TRBV18 and TRBJ2-7, with 12 bases identical to TRBD1. The germline V gene encodes CDR1 KGHSH and CDR2 LQKENI. V shed 6 bases and J 6 bases; nucleotides not matched to a gene: 21. The CDR3 has 19 amino acids. CDR3 in amino acids: CASSPDLRDRGRDGAEQYF. For the CDR3, the DNA is TGTGCCAGCTCGCCCGATCTCCGGGACAGGGGGCGCGACGGGGCCGAGCAGTACTTC.

This clonotype was observed a handful of times. A read error may explain this, as a much larger clone is one base away. This rearrangement joins TRBV7-2 to TRBJ1-1; D not resolved. The CDR3 length is 13 residues. CDR1 is SGHTA, CDR2 FQGNSA, per germline. V gave up 5 bases and J gave up 5 bases, with 12 bases separating them. CDR3 in amino acids: CASSAMYGTEAFF. The CDR3 DNA reads as TGTGCCAGCAGCGCCATGTATGGGACTGAAGCTTTCTTT.

The chain recombines TRBV29-1 with TRBJ1-1, with D tentatively TRBD1 (5 bases). The CDR3 extends over 12 amino acids. The V end lost 5 bases, the J end lost 5 bases, and 12 bases lay between the germline ends. Germline CDR1 reads SQVTM; CDR2 reads ANQGSEA. The CDR3 DNA reads as TGCAGCGTTAGGACACTCGGGACTGAAGCTTTCTTT. Encoded protein: CSVRTLGTEAFF.

This clonotype was seen more than once but under ten times. The chain has TRBV12-2 and TRBJ1-4. TRBV12-2 is reported as a pseudogene. The CDR3 is made up of 8 amino acids. The CDR3 loop reads CASEKLFF. CDR3 coding DNA: TGTGCATCTGAAAAACTGTTTTTT.

This clonotype was seen a few times. The chain is built from TRBV6-5 and TRBJ1-5, with a tentative D call TRBD1 (5 bases). The ends were cut back, 6 bases at V and 2 bases at J, with 14 bases in the middle. Germline V gene data show CDR1 as MNHEY and CDR2 as SVGAGI. The CDR3 loop spans 15 amino acids. CDR3 in amino acids: CASRRRGVGNQPQHF. The DNA for the CDR3 is TGTGCCAGCAGGAGGAGGGGAGTGGGCAATCAGCCCCAGCATTTT.

As to this clonotype: It is likely a read error, because the conserved phenylalanine at the end of the CDR3 is missing. V is TRBV20-1 and J is TRBJ1-6, with unresolved D. From germline, CDR1 is DFQATT and CDR2 SNEGSKA (reference sequence). Trimming removed 3 bases at V and 10 bases at J, with 13 bases between. The CDR3 runs to 13 residues. For the CDR3, the DNA is TGCAGTGCTAGTACGGGGTCTTCGTCACCCCTCCACTCT. Encoded protein: CSASTGSSSPLHS.